This passage covers 20 T cell receptor beta chains from one sample sequenced in a study of cytomegalovirus exposure and HLA in healthy donors. The PCR employed 60 Vbeta primers together with 13 Jbeta primers. Produced via immunoSEQ multiplex PCR; TCRdb's table is partial and in-frame only. The sample has approximately 170,000 clones; around 80% are singletons. Material: PBMCs. These TCRs come from a male donor in good health and CMV-seronegative.

The V and J genes are TRBV4-2 and TRBJ1-2; 10 bases are shared with TRBD1. Germline V lookup: CDR1 LGHNA, CDR2 YNFKEQ. J lost 4 bases, V lost 7 bases, and 9 bases had no gene match. The CDR3 runs 15 residues. CDR3 bases: TGTGCCAGCACCCAGGGGAGGGACAGGGGCTATGGCTACACCTTC. It encodes CASTQGRDRGYGYTF.

The CDR3 nucleotides are TGTGCCAGCAGTGAAGCGCTAGGCACAAATGAGCAGTTCTTC. This sequence encodes CASSEALGTNEQFF. The chain has TRBV2 and TRBJ2-1; no clear D gene. V gave up 0 bases and J gave up 7 bases, with 10 bases separating them. The CDR3 contains 14 residues. Germline lookup yields CDR1 SNHLY and CDR2 FYNNEI.

This sequence joins TRBV18 and TRBJ1-6, with a possible D match to TRBD1 (6 bases). The CDR3 is made up of 15 amino acids. V was trimmed by 6 bases and J by 1 base, leaving 10 bases between them. Per the germline V gene, CDR1 is KGHSH and CDR2 is LQKENI. In DNA form, the CDR3 reads TGTGCCAGCTCGGCCGGACAGTCCTATAATTCACCCCTCCACTTT. It codes for CASSAGQSYNSPLHF.

V and J are TRBV29-1 and TRBJ2-7, with 9 positions matching TRBD1. This CDR3 contains 14 residues. The germline gives CDR1 SQVTM, CDR2 ANQGSEA. The trim removed 3 bases at V and 1 base at J, leaving 4 bases unmatched. CDR3 sequence: CSVDLGTGSYEQYF. The CDR3 DNA reads as TGCAGCGTTGATTTGGGGACAGGGTCCTACGAGCAGTACTTC.

This clone appeared once. The J gene is TRBJ1-1, the V gene TRBV19; 9 bases map to TRBD1. With V trimmed by 8 bases and J by 1 base, 5 bases remained unmatched. Germline CDR1 is LNHDA and CDR2 is SQIVND (reference sequence). The CDR3 length is 14 residues. The CDR3 loop is CASLQQGANTEAFF. CDR3 in DNA: TGTGCCAGTTTACAACAGGGGGCGAACACTGAAGCTTTCTTT. The variable domain in full, with the rest retrieved from reference TRBV19 and TRBJ1-1, is DGGITQSPKYLFRKEGQNVTLSCEQNLNHDAMYWYRQDPGQGLRLIYYSQIVNDFQKGDIAEGYSVSREKKESFPLTVTSAQKNPTAFYLCASLQQGANTEAFFGQGTRLTVV.

The genes are TRBV19 and TRBJ2-3; no clear D gene. Between the trimmed V and J ends, which lost 3 bases and 3 bases, there was a span of 25 bases. The CDR3 loop spans 19 amino acids. Germline-derived CDR1 and CDR2 are LNHDA and SQIVND (reference sequence). The CDR3 protein is CASSMRREKALLGTDTQYF. The CDR3 nucleotides are TGTGCCAGTAGTATGAGGCGAGAAAAGGCCCTCCTCGGAACAGATACGCAGTATTTT.

The J gene is TRBJ1-4, the V gene TRBV5-6; 9 bases are shared with TRBD1. The CDR3 totals 15 residues. In germline, CDR1 is SGHDT, CDR2 YYEEEE. Losses at the gene ends were 0 bases for V and 8 bases for J; bases not matched to a gene: 5. Here the CDR3 reads CASSLVGTGREKLFF. CDR3 DNA: TGTGCCAGCAGCTTGGTGGGGACAGGGCGGGAAAAACTGTTTTTT.

Only one count was recorded for this clone. CDR3 coding DNA: TGCGCCAGCAGCTTGTGGACTAGCGTCTCCACCGGGGAGCTGTTTTTT. It translates to CASSLWTSVSTGELFF. The chain recombines TRBV5-1 with TRBJ2-2, with TRBD2 matching over 9 bases. Germline CDR1 and CDR2: SGHRS and YFSETQ. The CDR3 runs to 16 residues. Germline trimming cut 1 base from V and 4 bases from J; bases unmatched to any gene: 5.

V is TRBV11-2 and J is TRBJ2-3, with 16 bases that match TRBD2. The CDR3 extends over 17 amino acids. Per the germline V gene, CDR1 is SGHAT and CDR2 is FQNNGV. The trim removed 6 bases at V and 4 bases at J, leaving 7 bases unmatched. The CDR3 DNA sequence: TGTGCCAGCAGTCGGGAGGGACTAGCGGGGGGGCCAGATACGCAGTATTTT. It yields the protein CASSREGLAGGPDTQYF.

V and J are TRBV2 and TRBJ2-1; D perhaps matches TRBD1 (6 bases). CDR1 and CDR2 (germline): SNHLY, FYNNEI. The CDR3 is 15 amino acids. Trimming shortened V by 2 bases and J by 10 bases, and 18 bases separated the two germline ends. CDR3: CASSERSAGAGEQFF. In DNA form, the CDR3 reads TGTGCCAGCAGTGAAAGATCCGCAGGGGCTGGGGAGCAGTTCTTC.

The V gene is TRBV27, the J gene TRBJ2-5, with 10 bases aligning to TRBD1. Germline values: CDR1 MNHEY, CDR2 SMNVEV (reference sequence). This CDR3 is built from 16 residues. J lost 5 bases, V lost 3 bases, and 9 bases had no gene match. CDR3 sequence reads: CASSFPGQGSAETQYF. CDR3 sequence (DNA): TGTGCCAGCAGTTTCCCGGGACAGGGGTCCGCGGAGACCCAGTACTTC.

This chain connects TRBV7-8 to TRBJ1-3; 7 nucleotides agree with TRBD1. Per the germline V gene, CDR1 is SGHVS and CDR2 is FQNEAQ. The CDR3 contains 16 residues. The V gene end was trimmed by 5 bases and the J gene end by 0 bases; junction bases not matched to a gene: 7. As DNA, the CDR3 is TGTGCCAGCAGCCAGGACAGGTTACTCTCTGGAAACACCATATATTTT. It specifies CASSQDRLLSGNTIYF. The variable domain in full, completed from reference TRBV7-8 and TRBJ1-3, reads GAGVSQSPRYKVAKRGQDVALRCDPISGHVSLFWYQQALGQGPEFLTYFQNEAQLDKSGLPSDRFFAERPEGSVSTLKIQRTQQEDSAVYLCASSQDRLLSGNTIYFGEGSWLTVV.

This chain connects TRBV9 to TRBJ2-3; 11 bases map to TRBD2. Germline CDR1 SGDLS, CDR2 YYNGEE. Germline trimming cut 4 bases from V and 8 bases from J; bases unmatched to any gene: 6. The CDR3 totals 14 residues. Here the CDR3 reads CASSISGGAGTQYF. The CDR3 DNA reads as TGTGCCAGCAGCATTAGCGGGGGGGCCGGTACGCAGTATTTT.

This sequence joins TRBV4-3 and TRBJ2-3, with D perhaps TRBD1 (6 bases). The V and J ends lost 3 bases and 4 bases respectively, with 8 bases between them. The CDR3 spans 13 residues. The V gene's germline CDR1 is LGHNA and CDR2 YSLEER. This CDR3 reads CASSHTGPDTQYF. The CDR3 nucleotides are TGCGCCAGCAGCCACACAGGGCCAGATACGCAGTATTTT.

The chain uses TRBV5-4 and TRBJ2-5, with TRBD1 matching over 11 bases. The J call could be wrong; TRBJ2-7 is a better fit for the DNA end. CDR1 is SGHNT and CDR2 is YYREEE in the germline V gene (reference sequence). This CDR3 is built from 17 residues. CDR3 coding DNA: TGTGCCAGCAGCCAAGGGGGACAGGGGGTAGGCCTGTCCGAGCAGTACTTC. Translated, it gives CASSQGGQGVGLSEQYF.

V and J are TRBV5-6 and TRBJ1-1; unclear D gene. Germline V CDR1 and CDR2: SGHDT, YYEEEE. This CDR3 contains 13 residues. With 4 bases removed from V and 0 bases from J, the gap between germline ends came to 7 bases. The CDR3 DNA reads TGTGCCAGCAGCGGGGAGCTGAACACTGAAGCTTTCTTT. Its protein product is CASSGELNTEAFF. The full variable domain, rest sourced from reference TRBV5-6 and TRBJ1-1, is DAGVTQSPTHLIKTRGQQVTLRCSPKSGHDTVSWYQQALGQGPQFIFQYYEEEERQRGNFPDRFSGHQFPNYSSELNVNALLLGDSALYLCASSGELNTEAFFGQGTRLTVV.

The genes are TRBV19 and TRBJ1-6, with 8 bases identical to TRBD1. The CDR3 loop spans 15 amino acids. The ends lost 6 bases at V and 4 bases at J; junction bases unmatched: 5. CDR1 is LNHDA, CDR2 SQIVND, per germline (reference sequence). The CDR3 region is CASRDRGTYNSPLHF. CDR3 coding DNA: TGTGCCAGTAGAGACAGGGGAACTTATAATTCACCCCTCCACTTT.

The CDR3 coding sequence is TGTGCCAGCAGGACATACAGGACAATGAACACTGAAGCTTTCTTT. Amino acids: CASRTYRTMNTEAFF. J is TRBJ1-1 and V is TRBV5-6; the D gene is possibly TRBD1 (5 bases). The CDR3 sequence is 15 residues long. Trimming stripped 5 bases from V and 0 bases from J, with 14 bases between. From germline, CDR1 is SGHDT and CDR2 YYEEEE.

The chain employs TRBV7-9 and TRBJ2-2; 8 bases match TRBD2. CDR1 is SEHNR and CDR2 is FQNEAQ in the germline V gene (reference sequence). V lost 6 bases, J lost 6 bases, and 12 bases stayed unmatched. The CDR3 length is 16 residues. The chain's CDR3 is CASRPGGANSPGELFF. DNA of the CDR3: TGTGCCAGCAGGCCCGGGGGGGCCAATTCTCCCGGGGAGCTGTTTTTT.

In DNA, the CDR3 is TGTGCCAGCAGGGCCCGGAGAAGCTCTGGGGCCAACGTCCTGACTTTC. Its translation: CASRARRSSGANVLTF. This sequence joins TRBV2 and TRBJ2-6; no reliable D call. The CDR3 contains 16 residues. In germline, CDR1 is SNHLY, CDR2 FYNNEI. The ends were cut back, 6 bases at V and 0 bases at J, with 12 bases in the middle.